The 5 T cell receptor beta chains given below trace back to one sample, sequenced in a study of radiation and T cells in renal cell carcinoma. TCRdb keeps only in-frame clones here, not all; method: immunoSEQ multiplex PCR. The sample shows fewer than 200,000 clones, around 89% of them seen only once. Time point in this sample: blood 4 weeks post-SBRT, at nephrectomy. Treatment given: 15 Gy SBRT to primary tumor, nephrectomy 4 weeks later. The sequenced sample was blood, obtained from a patient whose treatment included radiotherapy and nephrectomy. The receptors shown here come from a woman in her forties or fifties with renal cell carcinoma.

The chain joins TRBV25-1 to TRBJ1-1; D remains unclear. This CDR3 spans 15 amino acids. Germline V gene lookup returns CDR1 MGHDK and CDR2 SYGVNS. The V end was cut by 2 bases, the J end by 4 bases, with 14 bases between. This CDR3 reads CASSERIWEFTEAFF. The CDR3 DNA reads TGTGCCAGCAGTGAACGAATTTGGGAGTTCACTGAAGCTTTCTTT.

The V gene is TRBV30, the J gene TRBJ1-2; D is unresolved. The CDR3 covers 13 residues. The ends were cut back, 4 bases at V and 8 bases at J, with 17 bases in the middle. Germline V gives CDR1 GTSNPN, CDR2 SVGIG (reference sequence). The DNA for the CDR3 is TGTGCCTGGACGATGACCCTAGGCTTCGGCTACACCTTC. Translating it yields CAWTMTLGFGYTF.

The chain carries TRBV15 and TRBJ2-5, with D maybe TRBD2 (6 bases). The germline gives CDR1 LNHNV, CDR2 YYDKDF (reference sequence). V dropped 4 bases and J dropped 5 bases, with 8 bases sitting between them. The CDR3 has 12 residues. Written as DNA, the CDR3 is TGTGCCACCAGCACACGGGGGGAGACCCAGTACTTC. Its translation: CATSTRGETQYF.

This clone is a singleton in its sample. In nucleotides, the CDR3 is TGTGCCAGCAGTGATACGACAGGAGGCTACGAGCAGTACTTC. Protein product: CASSDTTGGYEQYF. The rearrangement joins TRBV6-1 to TRBJ2-7; D might be TRBD1 (6 bases). Per the germline V gene, CDR1 is MNHNS and CDR2 is SASEGT. With 3 bases removed from V and 3 bases from J, the gap between germline ends came to 12 bases. This CDR3 is built from 14 residues.

The chain recombines TRBV19 with TRBJ1-5; perhaps TRBD1 as D (5 bases). This CDR3 contains 15 residues. The V end lost 8 bases, the J end lost 2 bases, and 16 bases lay between the germline ends. Germline CDR1 and CDR2: LNHDA and SQIVND (reference sequence). The CDR3 is CASRRDPGRNQPQHF. The DNA for the CDR3 is TGTGCCAGTCGTCGGGACCCGGGGCGCAATCAGCCCCAGCATTTT.